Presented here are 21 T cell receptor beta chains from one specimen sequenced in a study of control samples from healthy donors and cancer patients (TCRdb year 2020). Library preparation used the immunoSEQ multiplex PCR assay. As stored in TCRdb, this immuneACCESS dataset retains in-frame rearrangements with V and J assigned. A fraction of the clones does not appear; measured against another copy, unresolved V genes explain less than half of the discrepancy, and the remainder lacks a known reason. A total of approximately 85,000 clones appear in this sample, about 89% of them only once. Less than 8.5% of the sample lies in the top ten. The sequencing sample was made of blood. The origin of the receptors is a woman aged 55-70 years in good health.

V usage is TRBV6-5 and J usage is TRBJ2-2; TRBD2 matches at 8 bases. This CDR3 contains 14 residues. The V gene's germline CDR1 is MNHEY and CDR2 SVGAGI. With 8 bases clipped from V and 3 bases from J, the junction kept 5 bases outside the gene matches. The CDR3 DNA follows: TGTGCCAGCCGAGCGGGGGTGGACACCGGGGAGCTGTTTTTT. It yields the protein CASRAGVDTGELFF.

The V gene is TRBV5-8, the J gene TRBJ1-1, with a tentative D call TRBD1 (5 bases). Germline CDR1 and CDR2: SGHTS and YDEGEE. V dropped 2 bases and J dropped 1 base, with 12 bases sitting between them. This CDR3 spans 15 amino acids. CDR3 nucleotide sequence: TGTGCCAGCAGCTTTTGGGGCGGATCGAACACTGAAGCTTTCTTT. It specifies CASSFWGGSNTEAFF.

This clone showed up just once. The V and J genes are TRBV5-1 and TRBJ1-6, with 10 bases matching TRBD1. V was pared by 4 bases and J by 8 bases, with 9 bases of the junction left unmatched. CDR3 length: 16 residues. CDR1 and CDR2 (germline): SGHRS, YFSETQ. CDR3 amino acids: CASSRATGTGDSPLHF. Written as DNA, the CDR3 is TGCGCCAGCAGCCGGGCAACGGGGACAGGGGATTCACCCCTCCACTTT.

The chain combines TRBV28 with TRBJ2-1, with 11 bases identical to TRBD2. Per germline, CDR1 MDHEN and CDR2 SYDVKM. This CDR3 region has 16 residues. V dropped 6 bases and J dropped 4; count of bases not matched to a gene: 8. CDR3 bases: TGTGCCAGCAGACCTTTCGGGACTAGCGGTTACAATGAGCAGTTCTTC. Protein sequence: CASRPFGTSGYNEQFF.

The CDR3 DNA reads TGTGCCAGCAGCATACAGGGGGCGGGTTACGAGCAGTACTTC. It is translated as CASSIQGAGYEQYF. The J gene is TRBJ2-7, the V gene TRBV7-9; 9 bases are a match to TRBD1. Germline V gene lookup returns CDR1 SEHNR and CDR2 FQNEAQ (reference sequence). J gave up 4 bases and V 5 bases, and 6 bases lay outside the gene matches. The CDR3 loop spans 14 amino acids.

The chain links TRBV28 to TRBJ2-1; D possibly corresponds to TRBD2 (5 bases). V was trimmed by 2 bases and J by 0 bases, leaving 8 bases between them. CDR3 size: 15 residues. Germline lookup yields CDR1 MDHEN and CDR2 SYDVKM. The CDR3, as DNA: TGTGCCAGCAGTTTAGCGGGTAACTCCTACAATGAGCAGTTCTTC. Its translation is CASSLAGNSYNEQFF.

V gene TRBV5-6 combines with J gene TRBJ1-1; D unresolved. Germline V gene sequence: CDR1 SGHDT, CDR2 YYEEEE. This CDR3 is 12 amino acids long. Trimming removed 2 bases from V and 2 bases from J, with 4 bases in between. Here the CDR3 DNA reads TGTGCCAGCAGCTTACCCAACACTGAAGCTTTCTTT. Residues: CASSLPNTEAFF.

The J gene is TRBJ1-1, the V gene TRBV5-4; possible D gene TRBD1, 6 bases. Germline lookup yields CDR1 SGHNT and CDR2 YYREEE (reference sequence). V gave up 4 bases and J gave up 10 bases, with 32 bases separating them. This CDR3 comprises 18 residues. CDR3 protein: CASSRDGGGARVVSPAFF. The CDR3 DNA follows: TGTGCCAGCAGCCGGGATGGGGGCGGCGCGCGGGTTGTGAGTCCAGCTTTCTTT.

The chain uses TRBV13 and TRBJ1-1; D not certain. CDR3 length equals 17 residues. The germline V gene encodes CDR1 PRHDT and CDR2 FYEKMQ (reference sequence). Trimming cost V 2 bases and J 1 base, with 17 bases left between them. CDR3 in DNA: TGTGCCAGCAGCTTAACAGAGCCCCCTATCAGGAACACTGAAGCTTTCTTT. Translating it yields CASSLTEPPIRNTEAFF.

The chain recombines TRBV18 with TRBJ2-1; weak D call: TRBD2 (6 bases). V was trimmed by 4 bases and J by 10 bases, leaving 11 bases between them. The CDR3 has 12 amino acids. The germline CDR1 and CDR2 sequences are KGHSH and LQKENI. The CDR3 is CASSLRDSEQFF. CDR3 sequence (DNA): TGTGCCAGCTCACTGCGGGATTCAGAGCAGTTCTTC.

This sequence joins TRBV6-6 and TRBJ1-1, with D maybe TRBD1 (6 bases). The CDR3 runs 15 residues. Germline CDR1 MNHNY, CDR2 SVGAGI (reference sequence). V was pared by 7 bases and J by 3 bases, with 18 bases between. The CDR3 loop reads CASKAGTPTYTEAFF. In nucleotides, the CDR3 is TGTGCCAGCAAAGCCGGGACACCCACCTACACTGAAGCTTTCTTT.

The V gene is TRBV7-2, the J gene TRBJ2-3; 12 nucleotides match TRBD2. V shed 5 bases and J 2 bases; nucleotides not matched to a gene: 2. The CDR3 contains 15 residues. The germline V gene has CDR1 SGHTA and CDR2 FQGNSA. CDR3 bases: TGTGCCAGCAGCCGGACTAGCGGGGCCACAGATACGCAGTATTTT. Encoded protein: CASSRTSGATDTQYF.

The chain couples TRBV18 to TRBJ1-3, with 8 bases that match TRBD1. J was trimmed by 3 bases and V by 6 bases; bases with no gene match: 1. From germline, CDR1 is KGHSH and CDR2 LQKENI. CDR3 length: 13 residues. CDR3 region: CASSDRGGNTIYF. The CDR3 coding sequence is TGTGCCAGCTCCGACAGGGGTGGAAACACCATATATTTT.

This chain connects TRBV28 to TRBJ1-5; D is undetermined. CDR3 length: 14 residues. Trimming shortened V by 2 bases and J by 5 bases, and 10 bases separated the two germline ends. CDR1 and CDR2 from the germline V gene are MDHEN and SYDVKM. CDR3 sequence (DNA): TGTGCCAGCAGTTTAGGGAGAGCGGATCAGCCCCAGCATTTT. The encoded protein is CASSLGRADQPQHF. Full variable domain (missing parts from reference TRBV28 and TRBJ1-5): DVKVTQSSRYLVKRTGEKVFLECVQDMDHENMFWYRQDPGLGLRLIYFSYDVKMKEKGDIPEGYSVSREKKERFSLILESASTNQTSMYLCASSLGRADQPQHFGDGTRLSIL.

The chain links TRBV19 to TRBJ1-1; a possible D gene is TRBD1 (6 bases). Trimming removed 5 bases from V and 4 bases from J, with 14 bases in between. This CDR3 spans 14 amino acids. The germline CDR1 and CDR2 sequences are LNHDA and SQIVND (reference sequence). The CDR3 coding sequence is TGTGCCAGTAGTTCCCACTCGACAGGCACTGAAGCTTTCTTT. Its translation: CASSSHSTGTEAFF.

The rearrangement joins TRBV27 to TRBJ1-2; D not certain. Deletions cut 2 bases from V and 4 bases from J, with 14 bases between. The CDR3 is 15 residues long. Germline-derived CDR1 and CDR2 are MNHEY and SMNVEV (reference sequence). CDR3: CASSLIGEPVYGYTF. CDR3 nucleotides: TGTGCCAGCAGTTTAATTGGGGAACCCGTCTATGGCTACACCTTC.

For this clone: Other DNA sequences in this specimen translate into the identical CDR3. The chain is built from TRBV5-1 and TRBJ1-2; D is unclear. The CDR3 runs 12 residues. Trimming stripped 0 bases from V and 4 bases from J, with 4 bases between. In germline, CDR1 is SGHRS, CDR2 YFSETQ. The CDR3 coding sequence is TGCGCCAGCAGCTTGGACGGCTATGGCTACACCTTC. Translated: CASSLDGYGYTF.

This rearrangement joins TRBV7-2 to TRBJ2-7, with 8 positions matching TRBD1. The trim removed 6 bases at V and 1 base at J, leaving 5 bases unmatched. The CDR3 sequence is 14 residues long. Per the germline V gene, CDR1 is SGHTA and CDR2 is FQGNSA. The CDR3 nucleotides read TGTGCCAGCAGTACCGGGACAGGATCCTACGAGCAGTACTTC. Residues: CASSTGTGSYEQYF.

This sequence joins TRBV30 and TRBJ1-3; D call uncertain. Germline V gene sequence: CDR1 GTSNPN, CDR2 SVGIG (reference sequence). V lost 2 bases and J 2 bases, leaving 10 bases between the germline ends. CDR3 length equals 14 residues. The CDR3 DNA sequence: TGTGCCTGGAGTAGTGGATTTGCTGGAAACACCATATATTTT. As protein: CAWSSGFAGNTIYF.

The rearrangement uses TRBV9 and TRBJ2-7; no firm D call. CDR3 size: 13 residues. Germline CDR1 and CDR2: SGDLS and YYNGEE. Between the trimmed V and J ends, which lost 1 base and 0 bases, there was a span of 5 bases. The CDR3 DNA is TGTGCCAGCAGCGTATATACCTCCTACGAGCAGTACTTC. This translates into CASSVYTSYEQYF.

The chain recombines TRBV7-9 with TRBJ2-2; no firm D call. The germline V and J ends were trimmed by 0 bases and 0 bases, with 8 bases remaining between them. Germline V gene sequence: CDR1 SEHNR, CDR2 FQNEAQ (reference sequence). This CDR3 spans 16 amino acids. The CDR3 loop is CASSLAAISNTGELFF. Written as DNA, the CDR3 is TGTGCCAGCAGCTTAGCGGCTATTTCGAACACCGGGGAGCTGTTTTTT.